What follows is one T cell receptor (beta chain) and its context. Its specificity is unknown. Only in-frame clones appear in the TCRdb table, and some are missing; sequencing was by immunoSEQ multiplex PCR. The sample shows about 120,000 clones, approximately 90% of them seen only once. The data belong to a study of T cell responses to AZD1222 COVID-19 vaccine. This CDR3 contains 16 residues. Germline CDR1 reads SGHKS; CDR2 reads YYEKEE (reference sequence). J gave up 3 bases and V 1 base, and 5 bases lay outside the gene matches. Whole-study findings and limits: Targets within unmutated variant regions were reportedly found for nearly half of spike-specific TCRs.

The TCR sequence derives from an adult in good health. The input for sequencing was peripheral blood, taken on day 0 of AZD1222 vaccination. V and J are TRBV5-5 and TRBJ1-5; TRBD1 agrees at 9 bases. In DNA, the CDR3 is TGTGCCAGCAGCTTGACGGGACAGGGTTTCAATCAGCCCCAGCATTTT. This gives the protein CASSLTGQGFNQPQHF.